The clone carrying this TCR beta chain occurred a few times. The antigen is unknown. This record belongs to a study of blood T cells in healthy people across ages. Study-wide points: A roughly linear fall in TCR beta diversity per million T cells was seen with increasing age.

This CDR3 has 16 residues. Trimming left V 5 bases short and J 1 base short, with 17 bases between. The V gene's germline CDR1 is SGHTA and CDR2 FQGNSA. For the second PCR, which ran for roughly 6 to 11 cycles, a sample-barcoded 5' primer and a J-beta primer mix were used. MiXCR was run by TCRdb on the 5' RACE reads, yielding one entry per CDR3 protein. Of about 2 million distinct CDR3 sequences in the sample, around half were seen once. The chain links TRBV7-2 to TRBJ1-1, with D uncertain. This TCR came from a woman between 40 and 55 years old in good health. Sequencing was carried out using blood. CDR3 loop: CASSLIGPAGNTEAFF. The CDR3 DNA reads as TGTGCCAGCAGCCTTATCGGGCCTGCAGGGAACACTGAAGCTTTCTTT. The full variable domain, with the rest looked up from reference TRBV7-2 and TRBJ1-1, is GAGVSQSPSNKVTEKGKDVELRCDPISGHTALYWYRQSLGQGLEFLIYFQGNSAPDKSGLPSDRFSAERTGGSVSTLTIQRTQQEDSAVYLCASSLIGPAGNTEAFFGQGTRLTVV.